This T cell receptor (beta chain) was recorded in a study of PD-1 blockade in mismatch repair-deficient tumors. Study in general: Patients had some twelve mismatch repair-deficient cancer types, all previously treated and progressing. Notes on the study in general: Tumor-resident clones, often absent from pretreatment blood, expanded after pembrolizumab and then contracted.

PCR or immunohistochemistry showed mismatch repair deficiency in every enrolled patient. The TCR-sequenced patients were a few responders to pembrolizumab. The assay was immunoSEQ multiplex PCR, and TCRdb's table has in-frame clones only and misses some. The sample holds 85,000 to 130,000 clones, roughly four fifths seen once. Notes on this clone: The target antigen is unknown.

The germline V gene encodes CDR1 SGDLS and CDR2 YYNGEE. This CDR3 contains 15 residues. Trimming removed 0 bases from V and 5 bases from J, with 14 bases in between. Sequenced here: peripheral blood, sampled about 36 weeks after starting pembrolizumab. This chain links TRBV9 with TRBJ1-1; D possibly corresponds to TRBD1 (5 bases). The origin of this receptor is an adult with mismatch repair-deficient cancer. The CDR3 is CASSVVQQGRTEAFF. The CDR3 bases are TGTGCCAGCAGCGTAGTTCAGCAGGGAAGGACTGAAGCTTTCTTT. Drawing the rest from reference TRBV9 and TRBJ1-1, the complete variable domain is DSGVTQTPKHLITATGQRVTLRCSPRSGDLSVYWYQQSLDQGLQFLIQYYNGEERAKGNILERFSAQQFPDLHSELNLSSLELGDSALYFCASSVVQQGRTEAFFGQGTRLTVV.